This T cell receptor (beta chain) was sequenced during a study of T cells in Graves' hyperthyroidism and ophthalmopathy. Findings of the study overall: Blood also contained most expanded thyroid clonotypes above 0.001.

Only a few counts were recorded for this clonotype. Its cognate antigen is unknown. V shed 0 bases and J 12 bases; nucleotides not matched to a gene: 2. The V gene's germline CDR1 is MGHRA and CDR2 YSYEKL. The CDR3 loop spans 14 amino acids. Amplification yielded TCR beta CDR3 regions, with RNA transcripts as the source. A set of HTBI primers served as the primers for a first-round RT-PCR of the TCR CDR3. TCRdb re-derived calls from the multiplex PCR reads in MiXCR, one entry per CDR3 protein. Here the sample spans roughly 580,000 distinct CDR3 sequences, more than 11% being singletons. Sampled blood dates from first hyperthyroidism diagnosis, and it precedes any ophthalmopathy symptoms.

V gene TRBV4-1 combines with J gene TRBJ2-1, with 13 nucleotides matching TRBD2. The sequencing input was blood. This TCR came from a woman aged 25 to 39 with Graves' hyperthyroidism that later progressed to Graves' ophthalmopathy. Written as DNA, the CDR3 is TGCGCCAGCAGCCAAGAAAGGACTAGCGGGGGGCAGTTCTTC. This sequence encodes CASSQERTSGGQFF.